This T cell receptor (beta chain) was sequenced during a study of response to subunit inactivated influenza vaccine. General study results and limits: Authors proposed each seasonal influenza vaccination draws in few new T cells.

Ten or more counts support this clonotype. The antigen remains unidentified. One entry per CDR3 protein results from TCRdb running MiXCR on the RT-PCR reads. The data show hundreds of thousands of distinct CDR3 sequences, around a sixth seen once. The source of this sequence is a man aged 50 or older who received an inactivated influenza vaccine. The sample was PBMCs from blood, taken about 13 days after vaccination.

The CDR3 protein is CASSLATPSPYNEQFF. The CDR3 bases are TGCGCCAGCAGCTTGGCCACCCCTTCCCCCTACAATGAGCAGTTCTTC. The genes are TRBV5-1 and TRBJ2-1; no firm D call. Germline assignment: CDR1 SGHRS and CDR2 YFSETQ. Trimming removed 0 bases at V and 2 bases at J, with 12 bases between. The CDR3 extends over 16 amino acids.